The source of this T cell receptor beta chain is a study of cytomegalovirus exposure and HLA in healthy donors. V was pared by 8 bases and J by 3 bases, with 13 bases of the junction left unmatched. The CDR3 is 17 residues long. CDR1 is SGHRS, CDR2 YFSETQ, per germline. Sequencing was performed with immunoSEQ multiplex PCR; in TCRdb, only in-frame clones are kept and a portion is missing. Seen here are roughly 230,000 clones, 80% to 95% observed once, and the top ten hold roughly 3%. This chain links TRBV5-1 with TRBJ2-2, with 10 bases aligning to TRBD1. The sequence was collected from a woman younger than 45 in good health and CMV-seronegative. Sequencing used PBMCs. CDR3 loop: CASKLNPGTGDTGELFF. The CDR3 region has the DNA TGCGCCAGTAAACTCAATCCCGGGACAGGGGACACCGGGGAGCTGTTTTTT.